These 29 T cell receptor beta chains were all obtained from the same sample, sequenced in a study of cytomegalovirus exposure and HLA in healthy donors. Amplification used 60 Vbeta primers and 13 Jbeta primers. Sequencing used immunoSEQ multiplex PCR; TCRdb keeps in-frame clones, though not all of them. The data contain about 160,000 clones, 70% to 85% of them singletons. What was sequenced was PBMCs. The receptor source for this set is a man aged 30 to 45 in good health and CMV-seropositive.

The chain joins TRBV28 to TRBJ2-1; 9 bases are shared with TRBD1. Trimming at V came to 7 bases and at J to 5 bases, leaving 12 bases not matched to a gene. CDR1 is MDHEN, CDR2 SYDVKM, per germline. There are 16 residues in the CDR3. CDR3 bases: TGTGCCAGCACTAGACCTTACAGGGGGCAGAACAATGAGCAGTTCTTC. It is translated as CASTRPYRGQNNEQFF.

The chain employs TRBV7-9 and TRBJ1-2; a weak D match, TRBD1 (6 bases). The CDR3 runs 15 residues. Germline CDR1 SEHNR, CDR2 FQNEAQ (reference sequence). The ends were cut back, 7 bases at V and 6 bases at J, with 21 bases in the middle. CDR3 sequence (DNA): TGTGCCAGCACCTCCCGACCACAGGGCATACATGGCTACACCTTC. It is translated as CASTSRPQGIHGYTF.

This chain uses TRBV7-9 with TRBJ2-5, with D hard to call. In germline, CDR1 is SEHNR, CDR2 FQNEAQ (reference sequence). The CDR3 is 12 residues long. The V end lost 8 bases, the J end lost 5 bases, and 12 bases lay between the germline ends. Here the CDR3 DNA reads TGTGCCAGCGCAGACACGGCCGAGACCCAGTACTTC. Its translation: CASADTAETQYF.

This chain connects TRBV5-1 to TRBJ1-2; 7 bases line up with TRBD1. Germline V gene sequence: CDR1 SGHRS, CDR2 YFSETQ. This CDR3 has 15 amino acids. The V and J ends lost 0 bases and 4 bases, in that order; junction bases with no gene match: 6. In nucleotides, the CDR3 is TGCGCCAGCAGCTTGGTGGCAGGGGGTATCTATGGCTACACCTTC. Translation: CASSLVAGGIYGYTF.

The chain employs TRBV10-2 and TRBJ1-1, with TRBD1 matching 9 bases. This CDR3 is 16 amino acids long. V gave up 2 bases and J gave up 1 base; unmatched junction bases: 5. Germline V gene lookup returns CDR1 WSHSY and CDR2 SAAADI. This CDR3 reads CASSEHGQGTNTEAFF. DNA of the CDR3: TGCGCCAGCAGTGAGCACGGACAGGGGACGAACACTGAAGCTTTCTTT.

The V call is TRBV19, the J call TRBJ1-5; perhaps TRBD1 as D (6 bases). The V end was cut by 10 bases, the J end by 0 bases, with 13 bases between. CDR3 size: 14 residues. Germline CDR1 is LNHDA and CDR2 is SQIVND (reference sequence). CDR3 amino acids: CATGTPYSNQPQHF. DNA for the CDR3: TGTGCCACCGGGACACCTTATAGCAATCAGCCCCAGCATTTT.

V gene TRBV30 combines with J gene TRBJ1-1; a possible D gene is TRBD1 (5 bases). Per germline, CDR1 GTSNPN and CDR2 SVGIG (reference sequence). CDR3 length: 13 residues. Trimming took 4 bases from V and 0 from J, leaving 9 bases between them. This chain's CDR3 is CAWKRTLNTEAFF. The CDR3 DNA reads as TGTGCCTGGAAAAGGACACTGAACACTGAAGCTTTCTTT.

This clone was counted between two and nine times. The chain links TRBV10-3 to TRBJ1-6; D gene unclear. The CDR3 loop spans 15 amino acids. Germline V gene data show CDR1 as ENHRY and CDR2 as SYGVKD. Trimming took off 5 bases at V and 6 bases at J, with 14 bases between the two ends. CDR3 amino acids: CAISPKGLLNSPLHF. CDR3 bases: TGTGCCATCAGTCCCAAAGGACTGCTTAATTCACCCCTCCACTTT.

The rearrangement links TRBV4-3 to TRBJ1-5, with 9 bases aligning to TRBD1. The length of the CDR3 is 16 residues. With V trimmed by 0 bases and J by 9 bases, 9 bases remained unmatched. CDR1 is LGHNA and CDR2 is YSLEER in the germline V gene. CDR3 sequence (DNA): TGCGCCAGCAGCCAAGAACACCGGGACAGGGAACCGCCCCAGCATTTT. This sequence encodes CASSQEHRDREPPQHF.

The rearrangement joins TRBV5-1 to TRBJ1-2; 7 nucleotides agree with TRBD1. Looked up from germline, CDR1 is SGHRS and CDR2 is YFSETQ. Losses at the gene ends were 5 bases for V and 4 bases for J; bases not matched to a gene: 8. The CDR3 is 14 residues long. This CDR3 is CASRPGTDFYGYTF. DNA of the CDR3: TGCGCCAGCAGACCTGGGACAGACTTCTATGGCTACACCTTC.

This CDR3 is CASSQDGGFGEKLFF. In DNA form, the CDR3 reads TGCGCCAGCAGCCAAGATGGGGGGTTCGGGGAAAAACTGTTTTTT. The chain couples TRBV4-1 to TRBJ1-4; TRBD1 might be the D (5 bases). V lost 0 bases, J lost 8 bases, and 13 bases lay in between. The CDR3 is 15 residues long. CDR1 is MGHRA, CDR2 YSYEKL, per germline.

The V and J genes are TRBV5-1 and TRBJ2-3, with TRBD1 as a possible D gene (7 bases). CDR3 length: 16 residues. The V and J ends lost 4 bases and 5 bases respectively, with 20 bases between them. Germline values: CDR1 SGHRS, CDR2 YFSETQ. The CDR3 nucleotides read TGCGCCAGCAGCGCGGGACAGAAGCGAGATGGAGATACGCAGTATTTT. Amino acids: CASSAGQKRDGDTQYF.

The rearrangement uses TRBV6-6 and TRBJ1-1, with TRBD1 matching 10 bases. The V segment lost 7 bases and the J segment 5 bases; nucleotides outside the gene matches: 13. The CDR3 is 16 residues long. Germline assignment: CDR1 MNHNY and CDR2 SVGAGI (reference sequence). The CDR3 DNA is TGTGCCAGCACCGAACCCTTGACAGGGGGCTATACTGAAGCTTTCTTT. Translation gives CASTEPLTGGYTEAFF.

CDR3 nucleotide sequence: TGTGCCAGCAGCTTATCCAGCGGGGAGCAGTACGAGCAGTACTTC. Translating it yields CASSLSSGEQYEQYF. J is TRBJ2-7 and V is TRBV7-2; TRBD2 aligns across 7 bases. The junction had 8 bases not matched to a gene; V was cut back by 2 bases and J by 4 bases. Germline assignment: CDR1 SGHTA and CDR2 FQGNSA. The CDR3 is made up of 15 amino acids.

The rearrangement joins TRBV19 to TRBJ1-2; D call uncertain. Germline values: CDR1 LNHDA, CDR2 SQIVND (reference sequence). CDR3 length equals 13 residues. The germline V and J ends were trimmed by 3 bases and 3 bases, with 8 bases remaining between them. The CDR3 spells CASSIERYYGYTF. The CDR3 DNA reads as TGTGCCAGTAGTATCGAGCGGTACTATGGCTACACCTTC.

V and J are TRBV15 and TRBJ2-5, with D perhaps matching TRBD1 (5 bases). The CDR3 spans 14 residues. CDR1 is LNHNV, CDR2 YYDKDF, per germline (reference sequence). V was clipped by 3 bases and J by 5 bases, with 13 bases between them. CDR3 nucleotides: TGTGCCACCAGCAGTCTACAGGTCGGGGAGACCCAGTACTTC. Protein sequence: CATSSLQVGETQYF.

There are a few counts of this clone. In DNA form, the CDR3 reads TGTGCCAGCAGCAAGCGAGCGGGGGGTACCCAGGAGACCCAGTACTTC. As protein: CASSKRAGGTQETQYF. The chain combines TRBV7-7 with TRBJ2-5; 9 nucleotides line up with TRBD2. This CDR3 region has 16 residues. Germline V CDR1 and CDR2: SSHAT, FNYEAQ (reference sequence). V dropped 5 bases and J dropped 5; count of bases not matched to a gene: 12.

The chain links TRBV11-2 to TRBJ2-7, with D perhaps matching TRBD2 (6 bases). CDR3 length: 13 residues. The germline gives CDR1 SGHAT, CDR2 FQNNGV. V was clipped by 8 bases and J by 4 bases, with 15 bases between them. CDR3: CASDPGLNYEQYF. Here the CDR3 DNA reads TGTGCCAGCGACCCGGGACTGAATTACGAGCAGTACTTC.

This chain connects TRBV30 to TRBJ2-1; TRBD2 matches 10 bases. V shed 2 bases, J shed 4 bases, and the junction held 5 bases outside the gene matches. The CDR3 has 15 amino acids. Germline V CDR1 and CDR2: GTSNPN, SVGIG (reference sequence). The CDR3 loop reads CAWSIQRGGYNEQFF. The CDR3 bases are TGTGCCTGGAGTATCCAGCGGGGGGGTTACAATGAGCAGTTCTTC.

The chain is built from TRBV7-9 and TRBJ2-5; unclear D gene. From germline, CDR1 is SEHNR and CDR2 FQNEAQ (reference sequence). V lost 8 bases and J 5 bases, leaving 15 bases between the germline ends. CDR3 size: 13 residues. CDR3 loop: CASQRPSDETQYF. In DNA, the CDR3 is TGTGCCAGCCAGAGACCAAGCGACGAGACCCAGTACTTC. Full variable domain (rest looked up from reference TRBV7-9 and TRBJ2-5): DTGVSQNPRHKITKRGQNVTFRCDPISEHNRLYWYRQTLGQGPEFLTYFQNEAQLEKSRLLSDRFSAERPKGSFSTLEIQRTEQGDSAMYLCASQRPSDETQYFGPGTRLLVL.

In DNA, the CDR3 is TGTGCCAGCAGTCCTCAGATGAACACTGAAGCTTTCTTT. It encodes CASSPQMNTEAFF. The rearrangement joins TRBV27 to TRBJ1-1; D ambiguous. Germline CDR1 is MNHEY and CDR2 is SMNVEV (reference sequence). The CDR3 covers 13 residues. Between the trimmed V and J ends, which lost 5 bases and 0 bases, there was a span of 7 bases.

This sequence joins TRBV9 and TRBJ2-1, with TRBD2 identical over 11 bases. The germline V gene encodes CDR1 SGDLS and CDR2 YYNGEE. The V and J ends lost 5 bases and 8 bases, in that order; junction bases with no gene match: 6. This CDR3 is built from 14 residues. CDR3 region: CASSSGGAGDEQFF. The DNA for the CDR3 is TGTGCCAGCAGTAGCGGGGGGGCCGGGGATGAGCAGTTCTTC. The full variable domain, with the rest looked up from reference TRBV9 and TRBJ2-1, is DSGVTQTPKHLITATGQRVTLRCSPRSGDLSVYWYQQSLDQGLQFLIQYYNGEERAKGNILERFSAQQFPDLHSELNLSSLELGDSALYFCASSSGGAGDEQFFGPGTRLTVL.

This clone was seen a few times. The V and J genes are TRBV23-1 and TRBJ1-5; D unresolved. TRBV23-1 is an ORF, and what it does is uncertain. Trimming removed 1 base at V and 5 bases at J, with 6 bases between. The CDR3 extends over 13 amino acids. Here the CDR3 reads CASSQWSHQPQHF. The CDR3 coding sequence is TGCGCCAGCAGTCAATGGAGTCATCAGCCCCAGCATTTT.

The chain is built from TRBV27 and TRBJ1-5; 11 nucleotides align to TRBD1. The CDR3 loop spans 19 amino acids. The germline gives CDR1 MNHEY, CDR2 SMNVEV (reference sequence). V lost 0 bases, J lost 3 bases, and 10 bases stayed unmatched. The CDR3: CASSLSGQGGAWDNQPQHF. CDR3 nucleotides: TGTGCCAGCAGTTTATCGGGACAGGGGGGGGCCTGGGACAATCAGCCCCAGCATTTT.

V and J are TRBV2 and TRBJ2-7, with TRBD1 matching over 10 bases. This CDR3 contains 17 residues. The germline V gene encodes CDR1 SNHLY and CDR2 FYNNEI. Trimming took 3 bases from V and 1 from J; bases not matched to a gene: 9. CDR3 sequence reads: CASSEMTPGQGSYEQYF. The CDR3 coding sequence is TGTGCCAGCAGTGAGATGACCCCGGGACAGGGGTCCTACGAGCAGTACTTC.

As DNA, the CDR3 is TGTGCCAGCAGCTGGAGGGACAGGGCAAACACCGGGGAGCTGTTTTTT. It translates to CASSWRDRANTGELFF. The chain uses TRBV5-6 and TRBJ2-2; 9 bases map to TRBD1. V gave up 3 bases and J gave up 2 bases; unmatched junction bases: 5. This CDR3 comprises 16 residues. Per germline, CDR1 SGHDT and CDR2 YYEEEE. Drawing the rest from reference TRBV5-6 and TRBJ2-2, the complete variable domain is DAGVTQSPTHLIKTRGQQVTLRCSPKSGHDTVSWYQQALGQGPQFIFQYYEEEERQRGNFPDRFSGHQFPNYSSELNVNALLLGDSALYLCASSWRDRANTGELFFGEGSRLTVL.

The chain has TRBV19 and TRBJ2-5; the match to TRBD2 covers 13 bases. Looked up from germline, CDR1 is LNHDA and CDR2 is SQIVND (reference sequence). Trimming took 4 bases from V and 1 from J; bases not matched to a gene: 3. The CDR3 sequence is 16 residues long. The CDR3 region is CASSKGTSGAQETQYF. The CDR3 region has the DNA TGTGCCAGTAGTAAAGGGACTAGCGGGGCCCAAGAGACCCAGTACTTC.

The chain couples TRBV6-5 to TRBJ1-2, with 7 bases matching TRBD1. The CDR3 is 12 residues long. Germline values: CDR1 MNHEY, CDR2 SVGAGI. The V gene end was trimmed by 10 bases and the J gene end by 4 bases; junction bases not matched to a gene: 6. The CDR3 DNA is TGTGCCACCGGGGGACAGCTCTATGGCTACACCTTC. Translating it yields CATGGQLYGYTF.

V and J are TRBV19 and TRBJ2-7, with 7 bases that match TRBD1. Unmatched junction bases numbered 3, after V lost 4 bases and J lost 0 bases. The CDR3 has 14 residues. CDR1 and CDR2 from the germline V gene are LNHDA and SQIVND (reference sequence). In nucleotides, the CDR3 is TGTGCCAGTAGTAACAGGGGAAGCTCCTACGAGCAGTACTTC. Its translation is CASSNRGSSYEQYF.